This T cell receptor (beta chain) emerged from a study of blood T cell repertoires in COVID-19. About the research overall: Sites across the United States, Italy and Spain contributed samples from acute and convalescent COVID-19. PBMCs, B-cell-depleted T cells, or T cells were the source of the cDNA or gDNA that made up the material.

The CDR3 totals 13 residues. Deletions cut 3 bases from V and 1 base from J, with 6 bases between. Germline CDR1 SEHNR, CDR2 FQNEAQ (reference sequence). As handled by the study authors: Nucleated cell counts were estimated from reference gene primer amplification. Produced via immunoSEQ multiplex PCR; TCRdb's table is partial and in-frame only. V, J and clone size were drawn from that table, and D and trimming were deduced from the DNA. The sample contains some 400,000 clones, 90% of which appear only once. The sequence derives from a man between 18 and 29 years old with active or convalescent COVID-19. Material for sequencing was peripheral blood. The rearrangement uses TRBV7-9 and TRBJ2-5, with D unclear. CDR3 nucleotides: TGTGCCAGCAGCTTGTTGAGCCAAGAGACCCAGTACTTC. The encoded protein is CASSLLSQETQYF.